The 28 T cell receptor beta chains reported below all come from one sample, sequenced in a study of blood T cells in healthy people across ages (dated by TCRdb to between 2015 and 2017). Receptor amplification or capture employed 5' RACE. Sequencing used an Illumina HiSeq 2500. A second roughly 6 to 11 cycle PCR used a sample-barcoded 5' primer and a J-beta primer mix. Using fastp at Q25 and MiXCR, TCRdb reprocessed the public reads and kept productive beta chains. Entries are consolidated by CDR3 protein sequence, retaining the most common genes and DNA. In this sample the table shows 780,000 or so distinct CDR3 sequences, 53% of which occur a single time. Of the sample, about two fifths is held by the ten largest clones. The specimen sequenced was blood. Receptors originate from a man aged 80 or over in good health.

The gene calls are TRBV3-1 and TRBJ2-7, with D tentatively TRBD2 (6 bases). Germline assignment: CDR1 LGHDT and CDR2 YNNKEL (reference sequence). CDR3 length equals 21 residues. V lost 0 bases to trimming and J lost 7 bases, with 34 bases between them. This CDR3 reads CASSQDPWASVAVSTYNEQYF. The CDR3 nucleotides read TGTGCCAGCAGCCAAGATCCCTGGGCGAGTGTAGCGGTGTCCACCTACAATGAGCAGTACTTC.

A single count supports this clonotype. The chain joins TRBV9 to TRBJ2-1, with a possible D match to TRBD2 (6 bases). V was clipped by 3 bases and J by 3 bases, with 13 bases between them. Germline V gene sequence: CDR1 SGDLS, CDR2 YYNGEE. The CDR3 is 15 residues long. CDR3: CASSAQRVLYNEQFF. The CDR3 DNA reads as TGTGCCAGCAGCGCTCAGCGGGTTCTCTACAATGAGCAGTTCTTC.

J is TRBJ1-2 and V is TRBV10-3; 7 positions agree with TRBD1. The CDR3 is 12 amino acids. CDR1 and CDR2 (germline): ENHRY, SYGVKD. Unmatched junction bases numbered 3, after V lost 5 bases and J lost 6 bases. The CDR3, as DNA: TGTGCCATCAGTCGAACAGGGGATGGCTACACCTTC. Its translation is CAISRTGDGYTF.

DNA for the CDR3: TGCGCCAGCAGCTGGGCCGGGGCCCCTAACGTCGAGCAGTACTTC. This gives the protein CASSWAGAPNVEQYF. J is TRBJ2-7 and V is TRBV5-1, with D perhaps given as TRBD1 or TRBD2 (5 bases each). The ends were cut back, 3 bases at V and 6 bases at J, with 19 bases in the middle. Germline assignment: CDR1 SGHRS and CDR2 YFSETQ. CDR3 length: 15 residues.

V gene TRBV29-1 combines with J gene TRBJ1-1; 7 nucleotides line up with TRBD1. There are 14 residues in the CDR3. CDR1 and CDR2 (germline): SQVTM, ANQGSEA. With V trimmed by 6 bases and J by 1 base, 8 bases remained unmatched. CDR3 region: CSVAARGGNTEAFF. The CDR3 nucleotides read TGCAGCGTGGCGGCCAGGGGGGGGAACACTGAAGCTTTCTTT.

The sample holds a few counts of this clonotype. V and J are TRBV14 and TRBJ2-1; D might be TRBD1 (6 bases). The germline V and J ends were trimmed by 8 bases and 2 bases, with 10 bases remaining between them. Germline V gene lookup returns CDR1 SGHDN and CDR2 FVKESK. This CDR3 comprises 13 residues. CDR3 protein: CASRDNPYNEQFF. Here the CDR3 DNA reads TGTGCCAGCCGGGACAACCCCTACAATGAGCAGTTCTTC.

This clonotype was observed a handful of times. This chain connects TRBV12-3 or TRBV12-4 to TRBJ2-7; 9 bases are shared with TRBD1. J gave up 1 base and V 7 bases, and 14 bases lay outside the gene matches. The CDR3 runs 17 residues. The CDR3 region has the DNA TGTGCCAGCACACGCTTCTCCGGGGGGACAGGGTCCTACGAGCAGTACTTC. Translated, it gives CASTRFSGGTGSYEQYF.

The chain links TRBV20-1 to TRBJ2-1; perhaps D is TRBD1 or TRBD2 (5 bases each). Trimming took off 3 bases at V and 10 bases at J, with 16 bases between the two ends. Per germline, CDR1 DFQATT and CDR2 SNEGSKA (reference sequence). This CDR3 comprises 13 residues. The CDR3 nucleotides are TGCAGTGCTAGTGGGACCAACTTTTTGGAGCAGTTCTTC. Its protein product is CSASGTNFLEQFF.

In its sample, this clonotype was seen once. The chain joins TRBV5-1 to TRBJ1-1, with D maybe TRBD1 (5 bases). The length of the CDR3 is 13 residues. V dropped 1 base and J dropped 4 bases, with 8 bases sitting between them. The germline V gene encodes CDR1 SGHRS and CDR2 YFSETQ. The CDR3 here is CASSLQGTTEAFF. The CDR3 bases are TGCGCCAGCAGCTTGCAGGGCACCACTGAAGCTTTCTTT.

This clonotype turned up a few times. The rearrangement joins TRBV7-9 to TRBJ2-1; 9 nucleotides align to TRBD2. This CDR3 is 15 amino acids long. The trim removed 6 bases at V and 5 bases at J, leaving 8 bases unmatched. Germline V gene lookup returns CDR1 SEHNR and CDR2 FQNEAQ (reference sequence). The CDR3 nucleotides read TGTGCCAGCAGTTCAGGGACTAGCTGGCACAATGAGCAGTTCTTC. Residues: CASSSGTSWHNEQFF. The full variable domain, its missing parts supplied by reference TRBV7-9 and TRBJ2-1, is DTGVSQNPRHKITKRGQNVTFRCDPISEHNRLYWYRQTLGQGPEFLTYFQNEAQLEKSRLLSDRFSAERPKGSFSTLEIQRTEQGDSAMYLCASSSGTSWHNEQFFGPGTRLTVL.

The gene calls are TRBV10-3 and TRBJ2-5, with 7 bases aligning to TRBD2. With the DNA end fitting TRBJ2-7 better, the J assignment may be wrong. This CDR3 is built from 14 residues. Germline CDR1 is ENHRY and CDR2 is SYGVKD. Here the CDR3 reads CAISPSGNRYEQYF. The CDR3 coding sequence is TGTGCCATCAGTCCCAGCGGGAACCGCTACGAGCAGTACTTC.

This clonotype was recorded a few times. The chain couples TRBV7-9 to TRBJ2-7; possible D gene TRBD1, 6 bases. The CDR3 length is 17 residues. V gave up 0 bases and J gave up 0 bases, with 15 bases separating them. Germline loops: CDR1 SEHNR, CDR2 FQNEAQ (reference sequence). CDR3 nucleotide sequence: TGTGCCAGCAGCTTAGCGGTTGGGGGCAGGAGCTCCTACGAGCAGTACTTC. It yields the protein CASSLAVGGRSSYEQYF.

The table lists this clonotype with a few counts. The rearrangement joins TRBV3-1 to TRBJ2-7, with TRBD2 matching 8 bases. TRBJ2-5 explains the end of the DNA better; the J call may be wrong. CDR3 length: 14 amino acids. Germline V gives CDR1 LGHDT, CDR2 YNNKEL (reference sequence). CDR3 coding DNA: TGTGCCAGCAGCCAAAGCGGGAGTGGAGAGACCCAGTACTTC. The encoded protein is CASSQSGSGETQYF.

The chain combines TRBV20-1 with TRBJ2-4, with D uncertain. The germline CDR1 and CDR2 sequences are DFQATT and SNEGSKA (reference sequence). The CDR3 spans 15 residues. Trimming took off 3 bases at V and 0 bases at J, with 12 bases between the two ends. The CDR3 DNA is TGCAGTGCTAGTCGCCCAGCCTTAGCCAAAAACATTCAGTACTTC. Its protein is CSASRPALAKNIQYF.

This clonotype was recorded a few times. The chain carries TRBV4-1 and TRBJ2-1; D perhaps matches TRBD2 (6 bases). The CDR3 length is 14 residues. The V and J ends lost 1 base and 9 bases respectively, with 13 bases between them. Germline values: CDR1 MGHRA, CDR2 YSYEKL. The CDR3: CASSQAPGGVEQFF. The CDR3 DNA reads TGCGCCAGCAGCCAAGCCCCCGGAGGGGTTGAGCAGTTCTTC.

The chain employs TRBV29-1 and TRBJ2-1; 11 nucleotides agree with TRBD2. V was pared by 4 bases and J by 10 bases, with 12 bases of the junction left unmatched. The CDR3 totals 15 residues. The germline V gene encodes CDR1 SQVTM and CDR2 ANQGSEA. CDR3 sequence (DNA): TGCAGCGTTGGCATGGGACTAGCGGTTTCGTGGGAGCAGTTCTTC. Translating gives CSVGMGLAVSWEQFF.

The chain uses TRBV11-2 and TRBJ2-3, with no clear D. The CDR3 runs to 13 residues. Germline loops: CDR1 SGHAT, CDR2 FQNNGV. The germline V and J ends were trimmed by 5 bases and 14 bases, with 20 bases remaining between them. In DNA form, the CDR3 reads TGTGCCAGCAGCCTCAGAACTTTGGGATACGCGTATTTT. Translating gives CASSLRTLGYAYF.

The J gene is TRBJ1-2, the V gene TRBV12-3 or TRBV12-4, with 11 positions matching TRBD1. Trimming at V came to 5 bases and at J to 7 bases, leaving 3 bases not matched to a gene. This CDR3 contains 13 residues. Written as DNA, the CDR3 is TGTGCCAGCAGTGATGGGACAGGGGGTGGCTACACCTTC. Its protein is CASSDGTGGGYTF.

The V gene is TRBV12-3 or TRBV12-4, the J gene TRBJ1-5; perhaps TRBD1 as D (5 bases). CDR3 length: 15 residues. Trimming cost V 5 bases and J 5 bases, with 16 bases left between them. The CDR3 DNA reads TGTGCCAGCAGTCCTGGAGGCAGGGAAGATCAGCCCCAGCATTTT. Its translation is CASSPGGREDQPQHF.

The chain uses TRBV5-1 and TRBJ2-1, with D possibly being TRBD1 (6 bases). Between the trimmed V and J ends, which lost 0 bases and 4 bases, there was a span of 11 bases. The CDR3 spans 15 residues. CDR1 and CDR2 from the germline V gene are SGHRS and YFSETQ. The CDR3 sequence: CASSLEGTPYNEQFF. The CDR3 coding sequence is TGCGCCAGCAGCTTGGAGGGGACACCTTACAATGAGCAGTTCTTC. Full variable domain (rest looked up from reference TRBV5-1 and TRBJ2-1): KAGVTQTPRYLIKTRGQQVTLSCSPISGHRSVSWYQQTPGQGLQFLFEYFSETQRNKGNFPGRFSGRQFSNSRSEMNVSTLELGDSALYLCASSLEGTPYNEQFFGPGTRLTVL.

This chain joins TRBV6-6 and TRBJ1-1, with 7 bases matching TRBD1. The CDR3 covers 14 residues. The trim removed 2 bases at V and 6 bases at J, leaving 6 bases unmatched. Germline assignment: CDR1 MNHNY and CDR2 SVGAGI (reference sequence). The CDR3 DNA reads TGTGCCAGCAGTTACGACGGACAGGAGGCTGAAGCTTTCTTT. Its translation: CASSYDGQEAEAFF.

The chain employs TRBV24-1 and TRBJ2-7; D is unclear. Germline assignment: CDR1 KGHDR and CDR2 SFDVKD. Trimming stripped 4 bases from V and 4 bases from J, with 10 bases between. CDR3 length: 13 residues. CDR3 region: CATSEPVEYEQYF. The DNA of the CDR3 is TGTGCCACCAGTGAACCGGTTGAGTACGAGCAGTACTTC.

This chain uses TRBV13 with TRBJ2-7; 9 nucleotides match TRBD1. The V gene end was trimmed by 4 bases and the J gene end by 6 bases; junction bases not matched to a gene: 10. This CDR3 has 15 residues. CDR1 and CDR2 (germline): PRHDT, FYEKMQ (reference sequence). The CDR3 DNA reads as TGTGCCAGCAGCTCAAGGGACAGGGTGGTCGCCGAGCAGTACTTC. Residues: CASSSRDRVVAEQYF. Full variable domain (rest looked up from reference TRBV13 and TRBJ2-7): AAGVIQSPRHLIKEKRETATLKCYPIPRHDTVYWYQQGPGQDPQFLISFYEKMQSDKGSIPDRFSAQQFSDYHSELNMSSLELGDSALYFCASSSRDRVVAEQYFGPGTRLTVT.

The chain couples TRBV3-1 to TRBJ2-4, with TRBD2 matching 8 bases. The J call is uncertain, as TRBJ2-7 better fits the DNA end. The CDR3 runs 15 residues. The germline CDR1 and CDR2 sequences are LGHDT and YNNKEL (reference sequence). The CDR3 DNA reads TGTGCCAGCAGCCATGGGGGACTAGGGACCGGCGAGCAGTACTTC. Residues: CASSHGGLGTGEQYF.

A single count supports this clonotype. The junction does not match germline at one end; this may be a read error. This chain connects TRBV5-5 to TRBJ1-6; D gene ambiguous. CDR1 is SGHKS, CDR2 YYEKEE, per germline (reference sequence). The CDR3 runs 19 residues. The CDR3 nucleotides are TGTGCCTGCAGCGGTTGGGGAATCCGGCGCCGAGTCTCCGATTCACCCCTCCACTTT. Its translation: CACSGWGIRRRVSDSPLHF.

The chain is built from TRBV6-5 and TRBJ1-6, with 11 bases matching TRBD1. The CDR3 length is 14 residues. Germline assignment: CDR1 MNHEY and CDR2 SVGAGI. Unmatched junction bases numbered 6, after V lost 5 bases and J lost 12 bases. CDR3 protein: CASSPGQGGRPLHF. The CDR3 region has the DNA TGTGCCAGCAGTCCGGGACAGGGGGGGAGACCCCTCCACTTT.

The rearrangement uses TRBV4-2 and TRBJ2-1; tentatively, D is TRBD2 (6 bases). Trimming took off 0 bases at V and 9 bases at J, with 12 bases between the two ends. In germline, CDR1 is LGHNA, CDR2 YNFKEQ. The CDR3 length is 14 residues. CDR3 DNA sequence: TGTGCCAGCAGCCAAGAACGGGGGTGGGGTGAGCAGTTCTTC. Translated, it gives CASSQERGWGEQFF.

This clonotype has a handful of counts. V gene TRBV20-1 combines with J gene TRBJ1-2; D might be TRBD1 (5 bases). CDR1 DFQATT and CDR2 SNEGSKA come from the germline V gene (reference sequence). The V and J ends lost 6 bases and 2 bases respectively, with 10 bases between them. There are 12 residues in the CDR3. CDR3: CSARPGNYGYTF. The CDR3 DNA reads as TGCAGTGCCCGCCCAGGGAACTATGGCTACACCTTC.